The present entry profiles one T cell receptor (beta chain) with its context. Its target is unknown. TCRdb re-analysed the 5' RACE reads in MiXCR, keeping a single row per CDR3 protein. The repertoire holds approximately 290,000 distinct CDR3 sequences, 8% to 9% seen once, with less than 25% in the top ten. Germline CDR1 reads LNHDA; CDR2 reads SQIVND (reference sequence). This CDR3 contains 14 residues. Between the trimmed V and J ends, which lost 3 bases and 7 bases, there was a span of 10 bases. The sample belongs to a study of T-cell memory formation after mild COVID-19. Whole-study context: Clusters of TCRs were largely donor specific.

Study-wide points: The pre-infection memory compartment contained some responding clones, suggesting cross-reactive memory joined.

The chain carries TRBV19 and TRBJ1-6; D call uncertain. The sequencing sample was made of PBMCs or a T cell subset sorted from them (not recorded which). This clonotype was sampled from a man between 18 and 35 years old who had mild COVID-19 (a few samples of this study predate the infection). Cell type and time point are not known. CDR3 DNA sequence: TGTGCCAGTAGTATGTGGCAGGAGAATTCACCCCTCCACTTT. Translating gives CASSMWQENSPLHF.